These 7 T cell receptor beta chains came from one sample sequenced in a study of blood T cell repertoires in COVID-19. This table comes from immunoSEQ multiplex PCR, and its TCRdb copy is limited to in-frame clones, with some not included. Here the sample spans 130,000 to 150,000 clones, around 83% being singletons. The sequenced material came from peripheral blood. The source of these receptors is a human donor with acute or convalescent COVID-19. The donor label of this sample is uncertain.

This sequence joins TRBV4-3 and TRBJ2-3; 8 bases map to TRBD2. Germline CDR1 and CDR2: LGHNA and YSLEER. The CDR3 covers 17 residues. Germline trimming cut 0 bases from V and 6 bases from J; bases unmatched to any gene: 11. CDR3 in amino acids: CASSQESPSGLVDTQYF. In DNA form, the CDR3 reads TGCGCCAGCAGCCAAGAAAGTCCTAGCGGGTTGGTGGATACGCAGTATTTT.

The chain links TRBV6-5 to TRBJ2-7; no definite D call. The V and J ends lost 10 bases and 0 bases respectively, with 13 bases between them. This CDR3 has 13 residues. Germline values: CDR1 MNHEY, CDR2 SVGAGI. CDR3 sequence (DNA): TGTGCCACCATTTCGGGTTTCTCCTACGAGCAGTACTTC. Amino acid sequence: CATISGFSYEQYF.

The rearrangement links TRBV19 to TRBJ1-4; 10 nucleotides line up with TRBD1. After removal of 4 bases from V and 9 bases from J, the junction contained 5 bases not matched to a gene. There are 14 residues in the CDR3. CDR1 LNHDA and CDR2 SQIVND come from the germline V gene (reference sequence). The CDR3 bases are TGTGCCAGTAGTAGGGGACAGGGGCTCCAAAAACTGTTTTTT. The encoded protein is CASSRGQGLQKLFF.

This chain links TRBV10-3 with TRBJ1-5; 10 bases are shared with TRBD1. Germline assignment: CDR1 ENHRY and CDR2 SYGVKD. The V segment lost 3 bases and the J segment 1 base; nucleotides outside the gene matches: 3. CDR3 length: 16 residues. CDR3 nucleotides: TGTGCCATCAGTGATCGACAGGGGGCAAGCAATCAGCCCCAGCATTTT. Amino acids: CAISDRQGASNQPQHF.

This clone occurred a few times. This sequence joins TRBV11-3 and TRBJ2-3, with 10 bases matching TRBD2. V gave up 5 bases and J gave up 5 bases; unmatched junction bases: 4. CDR1 SGHNT and CDR2 YENEEA come from the germline V gene. The CDR3 consists of 14 residues. Here the CDR3 DNA reads TGTGCCAGCAGCCCAGCGGGGGGGGTAGATACGCAGTATTTT. Protein sequence: CASSPAGGVDTQYF. The whole variable domain, filled in from reference TRBV11-3 and TRBJ2-3, reads EAGVVQSPRYKIIEKKQPVAFWCNPISGHNTLYWYLQNLGQGPELLIRYENEEAVDDSQLPKDRFSAERLKGVDSTLKIQPAELGDSAVYLCASSPAGGVDTQYFGPGTRLTVL.

The chain joins TRBV6-5 to TRBJ1-2; perhaps TRBD1 as D (6 bases). Germline V gene data show CDR1 as MNHEY and CDR2 as SVGAGI. This CDR3 is 13 amino acids long. V was cut by 7 bases and J by 8 bases, with 17 bases left in between. This CDR3 is CASTLGAGYGYTF. The CDR3 DNA reads as TGTGCCAGCACCTTGGGGGCAGGTTACGGCTACACCTTC.

V usage is TRBV19 and J usage is TRBJ2-1; maybe TRBD1 (7 bases). Trimming removed 7 bases at V and 4 bases at J, with 20 bases between. Germline V gene data show CDR1 as LNHDA and CDR2 as SQIVND (reference sequence). The CDR3 extends over 16 amino acids. The CDR3 here is CASTQTQGGIYNEQFF. The CDR3 nucleotides are TGTGCCAGTACCCAGACCCAGGGGGGAATTTACAATGAGCAGTTCTTC.